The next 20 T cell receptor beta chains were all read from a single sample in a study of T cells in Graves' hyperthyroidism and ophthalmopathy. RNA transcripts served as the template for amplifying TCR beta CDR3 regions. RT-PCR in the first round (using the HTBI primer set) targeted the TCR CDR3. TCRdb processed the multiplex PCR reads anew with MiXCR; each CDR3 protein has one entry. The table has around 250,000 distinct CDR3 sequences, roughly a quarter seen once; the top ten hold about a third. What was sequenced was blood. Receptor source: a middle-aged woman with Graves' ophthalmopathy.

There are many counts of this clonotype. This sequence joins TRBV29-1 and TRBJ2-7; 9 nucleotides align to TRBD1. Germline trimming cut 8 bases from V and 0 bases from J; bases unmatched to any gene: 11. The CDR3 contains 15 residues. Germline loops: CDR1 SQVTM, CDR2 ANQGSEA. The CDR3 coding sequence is TGCAGCACCACCGCGGACAGGGGAAGCTCCTACGAGCAGTACTTC. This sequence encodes CSTTADRGSSYEQYF.

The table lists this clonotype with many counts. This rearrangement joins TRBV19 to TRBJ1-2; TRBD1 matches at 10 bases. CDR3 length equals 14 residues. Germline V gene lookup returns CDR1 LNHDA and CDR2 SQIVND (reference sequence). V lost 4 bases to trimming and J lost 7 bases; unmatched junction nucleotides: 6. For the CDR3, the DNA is TGTGCCAGTAGTACCCGACAGGGGGCCAGTGGCTACACCTTC. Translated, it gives CASSTRQGASGYTF.

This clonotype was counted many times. CDR3: CASSQGDNQPQHF. The CDR3 bases are TGTGCCAGCAGTCAGGGGGACAATCAGCCCCAGCATTTT. The chain links TRBV6-5 to TRBJ1-5; 7 bases match TRBD1. Germline V CDR1 and CDR2: MNHEY, SVGAGI. This CDR3 contains 13 residues. V was pared by 5 bases and J by 3 bases, with 1 base of the junction left unmatched.

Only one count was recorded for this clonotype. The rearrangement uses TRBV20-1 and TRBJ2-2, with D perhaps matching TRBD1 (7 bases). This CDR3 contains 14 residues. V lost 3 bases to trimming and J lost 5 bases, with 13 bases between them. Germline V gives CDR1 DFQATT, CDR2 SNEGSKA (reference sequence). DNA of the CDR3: TGCAGTGCTAGTGTGACAGGGAGGACCGGGGAGCTGTTTTTT. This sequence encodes CSASVTGRTGELFF.

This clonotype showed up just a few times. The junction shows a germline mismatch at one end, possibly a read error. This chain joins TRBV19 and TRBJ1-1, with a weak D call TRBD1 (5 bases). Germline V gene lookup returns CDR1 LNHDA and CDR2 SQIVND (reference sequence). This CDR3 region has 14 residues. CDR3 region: CASSIQGTNTEAFF. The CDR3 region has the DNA TGTGCCAGTAGTATCCAGGGAACGAACACTGAGGCTTTCTTT. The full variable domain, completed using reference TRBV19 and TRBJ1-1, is DGGITQSPKYLFRKEGQNVTLSCEQNLNHDAMYWYRQDPGQGLRLIYYSQIVNDFQKGDIAEGYSVSREKKESFPLTVTSAQKNPTAFYLCASSIQGTNTEAFFGQGTRLTVV.

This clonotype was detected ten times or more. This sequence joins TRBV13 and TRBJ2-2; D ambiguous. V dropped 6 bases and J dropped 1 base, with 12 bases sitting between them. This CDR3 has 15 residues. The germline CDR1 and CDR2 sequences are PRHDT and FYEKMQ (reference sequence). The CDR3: CASRAGSRNTGELFF. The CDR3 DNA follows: TGTGCCAGCAGGGCCGGATCCCGGAACACCGGGGAGCTGTTTTTT. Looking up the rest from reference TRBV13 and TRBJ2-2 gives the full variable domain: AAGVIQSPRHLIKEKRETATLKCYPIPRHDTVYWYQQGPGQDPQFLISFYEKMQSDKGSIPDRFSAQQFSDYHSELNMSSLELGDSALYFCASRAGSRNTGELFFGEGSRLTVL.

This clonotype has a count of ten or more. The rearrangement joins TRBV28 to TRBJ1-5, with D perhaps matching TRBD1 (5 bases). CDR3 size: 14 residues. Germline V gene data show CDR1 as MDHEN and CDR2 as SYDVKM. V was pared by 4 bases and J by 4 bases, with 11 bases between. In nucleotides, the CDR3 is TGTGCCAGCAGTTCCTCGGGGACTAATCAGCCCCAGCATTTT. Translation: CASSSSGTNQPQHF.

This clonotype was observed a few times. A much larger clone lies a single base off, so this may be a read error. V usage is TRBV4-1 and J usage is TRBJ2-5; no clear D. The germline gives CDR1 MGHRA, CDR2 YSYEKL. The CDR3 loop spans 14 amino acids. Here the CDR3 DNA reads TGCGCCAGCAGTAACTATGCTGGCCAAGGGACCCAGTACTTC. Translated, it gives CASSNYAGQGTQYF.

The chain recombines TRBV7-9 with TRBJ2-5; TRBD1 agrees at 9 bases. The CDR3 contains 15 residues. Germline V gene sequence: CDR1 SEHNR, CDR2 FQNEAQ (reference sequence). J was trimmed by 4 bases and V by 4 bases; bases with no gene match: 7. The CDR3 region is CASSSPWGQGETQYF. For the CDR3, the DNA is TGTGCCAGCAGCTCGCCATGGGGACAGGGAGAGACCCAGTACTTC.

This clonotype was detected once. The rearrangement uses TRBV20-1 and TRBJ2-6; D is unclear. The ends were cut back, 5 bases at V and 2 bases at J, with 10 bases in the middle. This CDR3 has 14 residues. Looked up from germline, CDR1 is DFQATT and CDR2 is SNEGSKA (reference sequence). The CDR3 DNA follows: TGCAGTGCTGCCTCCACGACTGGGGCCAACGTCCTGACTTTC. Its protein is CSAASTTGANVLTF.

CDR3 sequence reads: CASSLVQGALETQYF. DNA of the CDR3: TGTGCCAGCAGCTTGGTACAGGGGGCGCTTGAGACCCAGTACTTC. The chain employs TRBV5-5 and TRBJ2-5; 9 positions agree with TRBD1. Germline values: CDR1 SGHKS, CDR2 YYEKEE (reference sequence). Germline trimming cut 0 bases from V and 5 bases from J; bases unmatched to any gene: 5. This CDR3 spans 15 amino acids.

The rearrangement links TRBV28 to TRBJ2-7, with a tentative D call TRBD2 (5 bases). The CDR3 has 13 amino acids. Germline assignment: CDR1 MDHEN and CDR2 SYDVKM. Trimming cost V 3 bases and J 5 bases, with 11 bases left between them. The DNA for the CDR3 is TGTGCCAGCAGTTTGTCCGGGATCGACGAGCAGTACTTC. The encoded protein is CASSLSGIDEQYF.

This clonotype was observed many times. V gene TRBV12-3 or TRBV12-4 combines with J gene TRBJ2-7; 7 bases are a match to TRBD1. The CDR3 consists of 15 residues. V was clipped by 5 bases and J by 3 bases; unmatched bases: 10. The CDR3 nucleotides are TGTGCCAGCAGTGGCCCCGACAGGGCTAGCTACGAGCAGTACTTC. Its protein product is CASSGPDRASYEQYF.

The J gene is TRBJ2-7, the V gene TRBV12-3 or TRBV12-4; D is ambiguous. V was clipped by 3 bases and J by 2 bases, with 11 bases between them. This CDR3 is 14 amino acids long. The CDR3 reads CASSLAGPTYEQYF. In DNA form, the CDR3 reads TGTGCCAGCAGTTTGGCTGGGCCTACCTACGAGCAGTACTTC.

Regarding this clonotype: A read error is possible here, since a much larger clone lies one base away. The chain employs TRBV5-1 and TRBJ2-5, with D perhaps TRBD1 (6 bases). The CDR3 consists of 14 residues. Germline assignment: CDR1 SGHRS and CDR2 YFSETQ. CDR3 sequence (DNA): TGCGCCAGCAGCGGCACCGGGACAAAAGAGACCCATTACTTC. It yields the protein CASSGTGTKETHYF.

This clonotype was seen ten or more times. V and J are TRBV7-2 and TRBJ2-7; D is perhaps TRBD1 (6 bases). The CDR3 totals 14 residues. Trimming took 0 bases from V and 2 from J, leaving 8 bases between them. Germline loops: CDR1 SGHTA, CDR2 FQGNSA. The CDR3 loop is CASSLAGQTYEQYF. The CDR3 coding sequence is TGTGCCAGCAGCTTAGCGGGACAAACCTACGAGCAGTACTTC.

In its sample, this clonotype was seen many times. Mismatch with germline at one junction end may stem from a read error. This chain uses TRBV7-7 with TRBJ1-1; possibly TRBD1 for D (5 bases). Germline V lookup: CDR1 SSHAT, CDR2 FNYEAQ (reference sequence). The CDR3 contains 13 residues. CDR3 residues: CASSLEPGAEAFF. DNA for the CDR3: TGTGCTAGCAGCTTAGAGCCGGGGGCTGAAGCTTTCTTT. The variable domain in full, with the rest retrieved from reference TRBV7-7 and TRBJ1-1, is GAGVSQSPRYKVTKRGQDVTLRCDPISSHATLYWYQQALGQGPEFLTYFNYEAQPDKSGLPSDRFSAERPEGSISTLTIQRTEQRDSAMYRCASSLEPGAEAFFGQGTRLTVV.

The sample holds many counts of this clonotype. The CDR3: CASSLTGLAGENTGELFF. The DNA for the CDR3 is TGTGCCAGCAGTTTAACTGGACTAGCGGGGGAAAACACCGGGGAGCTGTTTTTT. The chain joins TRBV28 to TRBJ2-2; 13 bases agree with TRBD2. Germline lookup yields CDR1 MDHEN and CDR2 SYDVKM. The CDR3 is 18 amino acids. V was pared by 2 bases and J by 2 bases, with 5 bases of the junction left unmatched.

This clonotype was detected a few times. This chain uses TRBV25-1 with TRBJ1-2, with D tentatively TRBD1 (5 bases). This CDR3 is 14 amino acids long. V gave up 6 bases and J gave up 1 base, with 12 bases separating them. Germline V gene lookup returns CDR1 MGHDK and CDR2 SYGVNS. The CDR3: CASSKGRNNYGYTF. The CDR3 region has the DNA TGTGCCAGCAGCAAGGGACGGAATAACTATGGCTACACCTTC.

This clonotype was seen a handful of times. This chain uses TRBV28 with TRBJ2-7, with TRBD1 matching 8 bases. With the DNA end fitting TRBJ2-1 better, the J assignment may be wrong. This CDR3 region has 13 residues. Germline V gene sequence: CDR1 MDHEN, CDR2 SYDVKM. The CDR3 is CASGLQGVYEQFF. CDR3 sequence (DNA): TGTGCCAGCGGACTACAGGGGGTCTACGAGCAGTTCTTC.